This is a list of T cell receptor beta chains from one sample in a study of T cell responses to AZD1222 COVID-19 vaccine. The data were produced by immunoSEQ multiplex PCR, yet TCRdb's version contains in-frame clones alone and is incomplete. This sample yields fewer than 100,000 clones, of which about 85% are seen a single time; 13% belongs to the top ten. This specimen was peripheral blood, taken on day 0 of AZD1222 vaccination. Receptors were obtained from an adult in good health. CDR3s include the opening cysteine and the closing phenylalanine or tryptophan. The D gene is left open where the match is weak. Only part of the rows carry a size: once, few, many, or a class if the clone is expanded.

cdr3_nt: TGCAGCGTTGTGCGTCCTGGAAACACCATATATTTT
cdr3_aa: CSVVRPGNTIYF
v_call: TRBV29-1
j_call: TRBJ1-3
clone_size: .
d_call: .

cdr3_nt: TGTGCCAGCAGCTCCCCGGGCAGGGGCGCGTCCGGGGAGCTGTTTTTT
cdr3_aa: CASSSPGRGASGELFF
v_call: TRBV7-3
j_call: TRBJ2-2
clone_size: .
d_call: .

cdr3_nt: TGTGCCAGCAGTTACTCTTCGGGCAGTCAAGAGACCCAGTACTTC
cdr3_aa: CASSYSSGSQETQYF
v_call: TRBV6-5
j_call: TRBJ2-5
clone_size: once
d_call: .

cdr3_nt: TGTGCCAGCAGCCGGGCGGTTGCAACTAATGAAAAACTGTTTTTT
cdr3_aa: CASSRAVATNEKLFF
v_call: TRBV4-2
j_call: TRBJ1-4
clone_size: .
d_call: .

cdr3_nt: TGTGCCGGACCGCGGGGCCCCTCCTACGAGCAGTACTTC
cdr3_aa: CAGPRGPSYEQYF
v_call: TRBV6-4
j_call: TRBJ2-7
clone_size: .
d_call: .

cdr3_nt: TGTGCCAGCAGCTTAGCCAGCGGAGCCCGCTACGAGCAGTACTTC
cdr3_aa: CASSLASGARYEQYF
v_call: TRBV7-2
j_call: TRBJ2-7
clone_size: .
d_call: .

cdr3_nt: TGTGCCAGCAGCGGGACAGGGGTTGGGGAGACCCAGTACTTC
cdr3_aa: CASSGTGVGETQYF
v_call: TRBV9
j_call: TRBJ2-5
clone_size: .
d_call: TRBD1

cdr3_nt: TGTGCCAGCAGTCCCTACCAAGTAGCGGGGGGGTTAGAGACCCAGTACTTC
cdr3_aa: CASSPYQVAGGLETQYF
v_call: TRBV27
j_call: TRBJ2-5
clone_size: .
d_call: TRBD2

cdr3_nt: TGTGCCAGCAGCTTTTTACCTAATACAGGTATCCCGATTAACTATGGCTACACCTTC
cdr3_aa: CASSFLPNTGIPINYGYTF
v_call: TRBV7-9
j_call: TRBJ1-2
clone_size: .
d_call: .

cdr3_nt: TGTGCCAGCTCACCACGGACTAGCTTAGAGACCCAGTACTTC
cdr3_aa: CASSPRTSLETQYF
v_call: TRBV18
j_call: TRBJ2-5
clone_size: .
d_call: TRBD2

cdr3_nt: TGCAGTGCTAGTACAGGGGACCAGCCCCAGCATTTT
cdr3_aa: CSASTGDQPQHF
v_call: TRBV20-1
j_call: TRBJ1-5
clone_size: .
d_call: TRBD1

cdr3_nt: TGTGCCAGCAGGGGCGGGGGGGCGAAAGAGACCCAGTACTTC
cdr3_aa: CASRGGGAKETQYF
v_call: TRBV5-4
j_call: TRBJ2-5
clone_size: few
d_call: TRBD2

cdr3_nt: TGCAGCGCGATTCTGGGACAGGGGGCGCTGGGAAACACCATATATTTT
cdr3_aa: CSAILGQGALGNTIYF
v_call: TRBV29-1
j_call: TRBJ1-3
clone_size: .
d_call: TRBD1

cdr3_nt: TGTGCCAGCAGCTTAGAGGCGAGTGAAAAACTGTTTTTT
cdr3_aa: CASSLEASEKLFF
v_call: TRBV7-9
j_call: TRBJ1-4
clone_size: .
d_call: .

cdr3_nt: TGTGCCAGCAGCCAAACGTCCCTTGCGGGGGGATCGTACTTC
cdr3_aa: CASSQTSLAGGSYF
v_call: TRBV7-8
j_call: TRBJ2-4
clone_size: .
d_call: TRBD2

cdr3_nt: TGTGCCAGCAGCGTAGTGCCAGGGGGGCTCCGCAATGAGCAGTTCTTC
cdr3_aa: CASSVVPGGLRNEQFF
v_call: TRBV9
j_call: TRBJ2-1
clone_size: .
d_call: .

cdr3_nt: TGTGCCAGCTCACCACAGGGGGTCGGGGAGCTGTTTTTT
cdr3_aa: CASSPQGVGELFF
v_call: TRBV18
j_call: TRBJ2-2
clone_size: .
d_call: .

cdr3_nt: TGTGCCAGCAGCGGAAACAGGGTAGTCGGAAACACCATATATTTT
cdr3_aa: CASSGNRVVGNTIYF
v_call: TRBV7-9
j_call: TRBJ1-3
clone_size: .
d_call: .

cdr3_nt: TGCAGTGCCAGCCGCACCATATATTTT
cdr3_aa: CSASRTIYF
v_call: TRBV20-1
j_call: TRBJ1-3
clone_size: .
d_call: .

cdr3_nt: TGTGCCACCAGTGATTTGTATAGGGGAAACAATGAGCAGTTCTTC
cdr3_aa: CATSDLYRGNNEQFF
v_call: TRBV24-1
j_call: TRBJ2-1
clone_size: .
d_call: .

cdr3_nt: TGTGCCAGCAGTGACGTCTCTAGTGGCGCCTACGAGCAGTACTTC
cdr3_aa: CASSDVSSGAYEQYF
v_call: TRBV25-1
j_call: TRBJ2-7
clone_size: .
d_call: .

cdr3_nt: TGTGCCAGTAGTATAGGTGGGACAGGGGATTTTGGCTACACCTTC
cdr3_aa: CASSIGGTGDFGYTF
v_call: TRBV19
j_call: TRBJ1-2
clone_size: .
d_call: TRBD1

cdr3_nt: TGCGCCAGCAGCTCCTATGAGGGGGTTCAGCCCCAGCATTTT
cdr3_aa: CASSSYEGVQPQHF
v_call: TRBV4-1
j_call: TRBJ1-5
clone_size: .
d_call: .

cdr3_nt: TGCGCCAGCAGCCAAGACCCCTCGGGCACCGGGGGTGAGCAGTTCTTC
cdr3_aa: CASSQDPSGTGGEQFF
v_call: TRBV4-3
j_call: TRBJ2-1
clone_size: .
d_call: .

cdr3_nt: TGTGCCAGCAGCTCCCAGATACAGGGTAGGACCTACAATGAGCAGTTCTTC
cdr3_aa: CASSSQIQGRTYNEQFF
v_call: TRBV11-2
j_call: TRBJ2-1
clone_size: .
d_call: .

cdr3_nt: TGTGCCAGCAGTTCCCGACCCAACACTGAAGCTTTCTTT
cdr3_aa: CASSSRPNTEAFF
v_call: TRBV27
j_call: TRBJ1-1
clone_size: .
d_call: .

cdr3_nt: TGTGCCAGCAGTCAAATACAGGGGGACTTCTATCAGCCCCAGCATTTT
cdr3_aa: CASSQIQGDFYQPQHF
v_call: TRBV27
j_call: TRBJ1-5
clone_size: once
d_call: TRBD1

cdr3_nt: TGTGCCAGCAGCTCATCAGGGGGCAATGAGCAGTTCTTC
cdr3_aa: CASSSSGGNEQFF
v_call: TRBV7-2
j_call: TRBJ2-1
clone_size: .
d_call: TRBD1